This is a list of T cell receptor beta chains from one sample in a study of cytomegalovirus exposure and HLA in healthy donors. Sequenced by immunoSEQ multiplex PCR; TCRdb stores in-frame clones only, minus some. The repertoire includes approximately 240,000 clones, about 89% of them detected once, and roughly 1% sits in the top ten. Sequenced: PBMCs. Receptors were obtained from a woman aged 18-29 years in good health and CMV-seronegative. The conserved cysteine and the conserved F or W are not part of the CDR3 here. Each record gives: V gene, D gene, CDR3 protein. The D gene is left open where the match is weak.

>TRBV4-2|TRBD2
ASSQGTSRQETQY
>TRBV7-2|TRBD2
ASSLGLAGDTGELF
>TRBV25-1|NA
ASSPGGSGYNEQF
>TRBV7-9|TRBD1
ASSSSDRADNEKLF
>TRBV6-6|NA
ASSYSGQSYGYT
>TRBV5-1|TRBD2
ASSQSGGFYNEQF
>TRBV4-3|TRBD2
ASSQVAAGVDEQF
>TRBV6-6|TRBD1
ASSSIQQGGSYGYT
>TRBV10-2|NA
ASSVPAGNTIY
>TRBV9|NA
ASSVDPQGGETQY
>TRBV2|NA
ASSSGTNYGYT
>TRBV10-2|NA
ASSEQGNQPQH
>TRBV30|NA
AWMRDTDTQY
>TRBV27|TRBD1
ASSLYRGANYGYT
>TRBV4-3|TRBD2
ASSLFTPAEAGGAYNEQF
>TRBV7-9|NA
ASSLAFGSPNSGANVLT
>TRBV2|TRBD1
ASSDQGVGYEQY
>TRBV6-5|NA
ASRGETQY
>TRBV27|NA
ARRGFTGELF
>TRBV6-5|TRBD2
ASRPSGSSYEQY
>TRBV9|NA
ASSVGSTGNYGYT
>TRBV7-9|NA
SSSLGQGGNEKLF
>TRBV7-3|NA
ASSLGEHYEQY
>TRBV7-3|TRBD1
ASSLLPGQGGDEQF
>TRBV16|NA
ASSQQPTGSGEQF
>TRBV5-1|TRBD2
ASRLSGGLAGGVQY
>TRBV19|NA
ASSIVQGPYNEQF
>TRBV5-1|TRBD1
ASSLTGGAMDEQY
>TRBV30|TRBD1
AWSVGQGRQPQH
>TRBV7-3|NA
ASSRGPQDIQY
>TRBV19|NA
ASSIDLNGLSTDTQY
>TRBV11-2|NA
ASSSTRVRTEAF
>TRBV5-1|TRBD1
ASSVRDRNTEAF
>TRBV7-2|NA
ASSLERSRGEQY
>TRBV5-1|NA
ASSLTTDLSYEQY
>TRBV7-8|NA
ASSLREGDHGYT
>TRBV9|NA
ASSVMAGSTDTQY
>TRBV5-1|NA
ASSLEPGSAYEQY
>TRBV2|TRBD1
ASSEAGQRTEAF
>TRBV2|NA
ASSDRGSQETQY
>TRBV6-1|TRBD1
ASSVETGGSYEQY
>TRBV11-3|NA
ASSSGAGANVLT
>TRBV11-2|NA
ASSLGQGYEKLF
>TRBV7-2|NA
ASSLGAAGDQPQH
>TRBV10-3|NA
AISAGNTGELF
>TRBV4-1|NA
ASSQELDLSYYEQY
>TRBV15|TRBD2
ATSRDEEAGEGIQY
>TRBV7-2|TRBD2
ASATSVGKADTQY
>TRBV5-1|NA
ASSLEEGYEQY
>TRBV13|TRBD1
ASSSFTTGYPGNTIY
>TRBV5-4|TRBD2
ASSPQRGAIYEQY
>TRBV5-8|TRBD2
ASSSGTSGTSYNEQF
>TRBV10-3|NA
AISESLADYEQY
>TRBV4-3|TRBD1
ASSQDGRGPADTQY
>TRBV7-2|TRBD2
ASAGLAGVVEQY
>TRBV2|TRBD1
ASSGTGRRYGYT